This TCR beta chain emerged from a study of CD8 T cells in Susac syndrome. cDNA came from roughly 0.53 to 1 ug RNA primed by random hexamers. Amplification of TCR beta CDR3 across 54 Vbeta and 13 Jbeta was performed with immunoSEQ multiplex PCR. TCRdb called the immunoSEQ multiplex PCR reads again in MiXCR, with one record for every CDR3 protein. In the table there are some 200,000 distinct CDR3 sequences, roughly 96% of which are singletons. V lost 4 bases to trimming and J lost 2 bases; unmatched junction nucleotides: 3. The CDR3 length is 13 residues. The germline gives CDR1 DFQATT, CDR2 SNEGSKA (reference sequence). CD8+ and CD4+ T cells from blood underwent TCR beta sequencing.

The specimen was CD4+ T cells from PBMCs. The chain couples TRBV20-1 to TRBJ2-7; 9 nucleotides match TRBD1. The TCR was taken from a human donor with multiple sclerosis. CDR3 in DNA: TGCAGTGCTAAGGGACAGGGAACCTACGAGCAGTACTTC. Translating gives CSAKGQGTYEQYF.